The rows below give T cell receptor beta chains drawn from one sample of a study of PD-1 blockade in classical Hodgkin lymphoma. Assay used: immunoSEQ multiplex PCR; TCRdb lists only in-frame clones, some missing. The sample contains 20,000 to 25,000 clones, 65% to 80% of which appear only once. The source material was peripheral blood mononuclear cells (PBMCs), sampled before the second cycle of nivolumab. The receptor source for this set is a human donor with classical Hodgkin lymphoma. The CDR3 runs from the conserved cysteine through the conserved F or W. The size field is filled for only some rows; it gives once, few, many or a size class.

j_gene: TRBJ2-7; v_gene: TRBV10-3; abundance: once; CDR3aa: CAIMAGWAYEQYF
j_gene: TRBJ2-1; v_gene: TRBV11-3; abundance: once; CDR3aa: CASSLRGGEQFF
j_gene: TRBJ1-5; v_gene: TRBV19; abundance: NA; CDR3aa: CASSIEAGYNQPQHF
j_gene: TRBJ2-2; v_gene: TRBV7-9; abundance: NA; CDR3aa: CASSVLAQNTGELFF
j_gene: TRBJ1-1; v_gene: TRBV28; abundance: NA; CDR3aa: CASSYSPGTGVSLWTEAFF
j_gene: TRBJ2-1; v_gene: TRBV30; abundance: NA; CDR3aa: CASFGDRADEQFF
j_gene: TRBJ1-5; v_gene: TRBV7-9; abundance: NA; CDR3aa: CASSSSWDDSNQPQHF
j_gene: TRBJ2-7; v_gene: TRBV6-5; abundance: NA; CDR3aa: CASSYIAGATYEQYF
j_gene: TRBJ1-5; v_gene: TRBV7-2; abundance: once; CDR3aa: CASSLVGGADQPQHF
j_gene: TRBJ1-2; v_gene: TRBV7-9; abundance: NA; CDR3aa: CASSQEGGRMNGYTF
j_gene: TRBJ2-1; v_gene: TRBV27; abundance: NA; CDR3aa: CASSLLSHGPEVPPNEQFF
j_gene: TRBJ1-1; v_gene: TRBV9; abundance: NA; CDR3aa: CASSVGIGGGPTEAFF
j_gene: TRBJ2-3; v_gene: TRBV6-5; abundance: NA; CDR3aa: CASKSGVDTQYF
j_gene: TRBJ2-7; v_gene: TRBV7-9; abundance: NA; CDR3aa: CASSLVHEQYF
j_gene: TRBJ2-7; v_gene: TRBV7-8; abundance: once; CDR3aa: CASRNRGGNEQYF
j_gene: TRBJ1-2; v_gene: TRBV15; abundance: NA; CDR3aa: CATSREGTLELQNYGYTF
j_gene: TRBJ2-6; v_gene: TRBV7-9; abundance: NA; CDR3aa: CASSLPPTGANVLTF
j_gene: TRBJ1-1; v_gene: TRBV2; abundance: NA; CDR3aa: CASSWRRDSTEAFF
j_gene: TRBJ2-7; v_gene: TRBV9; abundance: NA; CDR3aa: CASSVTEGYEQYF
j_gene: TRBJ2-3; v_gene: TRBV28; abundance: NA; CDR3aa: CASSSPGGGPRDTQYF